Following are 18 T cell receptor beta chains from one sample sequenced in a study of T cells in Graves' hyperthyroidism and ophthalmopathy. TCR beta CDR3 regions were amplified from RNA. The primer set for the first-round RT-PCR of the TCR CDR3 was HTBI. From the multiplex PCR reads, TCRdb called clonotypes with MiXCR, one entry per CDR3 protein. The sample has 350,000 to 400,000 distinct CDR3 sequences, under 20% seen once; the top ten hold about 3.7%. The sequencing sample was made of blood. These receptors all stem from a woman aged 18-30 years with Graves' hyperthyroidism.

This clonotype was detected ten times or more. J is TRBJ1-1 and V is TRBV7-9; weak D call: TRBD1 (6 bases). V dropped 5 bases and J dropped 6 bases, with 13 bases sitting between them. This CDR3 has 13 residues. Germline loops: CDR1 SEHNR, CDR2 FQNEAQ (reference sequence). CDR3 sequence: CASSAYYRAEAFF. CDR3 DNA sequence: TGTGCCAGCAGCGCCTACTACAGGGCTGAAGCTTTCTTT. Together with reference TRBV7-9 and TRBJ1-1, the CDR3 gives the full variable domain: DTGVSQNPRHKITKRGQNVTFRCDPISEHNRLYWYRQTLGQGPEFLTYFQNEAQLEKSRLLSDRFSAERPKGSFSTLEIQRTEQGDSAMYLCASSAYYRAEAFFGQGTRLTVV.

This clonotype was seen only a few times. The chain employs TRBV7-9 and TRBJ2-7, with D possibly matching TRBD1 (6 bases). Germline-derived CDR1 and CDR2 are SEHNR and FQNEAQ (reference sequence). The CDR3 has 14 residues. V was trimmed by 8 bases and J by 2 bases, leaving 16 bases between them. The CDR3 is CASELGTPTYEQYF. CDR3 in DNA: TGTGCCAGCGAGCTTGGGACACCGACCTACGAGCAGTACTTC.

This chain uses TRBV12-3 or TRBV12-4 with TRBJ2-7; D remains ambiguous. The ends were cut back, 3 bases at V and 0 bases at J, with 12 bases in the middle. The CDR3 extends over 15 amino acids. CDR3 residues: CASSFGRPSSYEQYF. CDR3 DNA sequence: TGTGCCAGCAGTTTCGGCAGGCCTAGCTCCTACGAGCAGTACTTC.

The rearrangement joins TRBV6-2 or TRBV6-3 to TRBJ1-1; tentative D call: TRBD1 (5 bases). The ends were cut back, 2 bases at V and 4 bases at J, with 17 bases in the middle. Germline V lookup: CDR1 MNHEY, CDR2 SVGEGT. This CDR3 spans 16 amino acids. The CDR3 nucleotides read TGTGCCAGCAGTTACGGAAGGTTAAGGGGTAGCACTGAAGCTTTCTTT. It specifies CASSYGRLRGSTEAFF.

This clonotype has a count of ten or more. J is TRBJ2-7 and V is TRBV15, with D maybe TRBD1 (5 bases). The V and J ends lost 5 bases and 6 bases respectively, with 14 bases between them. Germline assignment: CDR1 LNHNV and CDR2 YYDKDF (reference sequence). The CDR3 contains 13 residues. The DNA for the CDR3 is TGTGCCACCAGCTCCACGGTCCAGGGCGAGCAGTACTTC. Protein sequence: CATSSTVQGEQYF.

In this sample, this clonotype turned up many times. The chain couples TRBV12-3 or TRBV12-4 to TRBJ1-1, with 10 bases identical to TRBD1. The CDR3 sequence is 14 residues long. After removal of 6 bases from V and 11 bases from J, the junction contained 12 bases not matched to a gene. CDR3 in amino acids: CASRSGTGALKAFF. In DNA form, the CDR3 reads TGTGCCAGCAGGTCCGGGACAGGGGCCCTAAAGGCTTTCTTT.

This clonotype was counted a few times. The CDR3 spells CASSLGLLRAENIQYF. Written as DNA, the CDR3 is TGCGCCAGCAGCTTGGGACTGCTGAGAGCAGAAAACATTCAGTACTTC. The chain has TRBV5-1 and TRBJ2-4; D gene uncertain. CDR1 and CDR2 (germline): SGHRS, YFSETQ. Trimming took 0 bases from V and 5 from J, leaving 15 bases between them. This CDR3 region has 16 residues.

This clonotype was counted at least ten times. CDR3 in amino acids: CSARAVDGDTEAFF. Here the CDR3 DNA reads TGCAGTGCTAGAGCCGTGGACGGGGACACTGAAGCTTTCTTT. The chain carries TRBV20-1 and TRBJ1-1; no firm D call. Trimming cost V 1 base and J 3 bases, with 12 bases left between them. In germline, CDR1 is DFQATT, CDR2 SNEGSKA (reference sequence). There are 14 residues in the CDR3.

This clonotype was observed many times. This chain links TRBV6-1 with TRBJ1-2; tentative D call: TRBD1 (6 bases). Germline-derived CDR1 and CDR2 are MNHNS and SASEGT. This CDR3 is built from 15 residues. V was trimmed by 3 bases and J by 4 bases, leaving 15 bases between them. Here the CDR3 reads CASSESEGVGYGYTF. Written as DNA, the CDR3 is TGTGCCAGCAGTGAGAGTGAGGGGGTGGGCTATGGCTACACCTTC.

This clonotype was seen ten or more times. This rearrangement joins TRBV12-3 or TRBV12-4 to TRBJ2-7; TRBD1 might be the D (5 bases). V was clipped by 5 bases and J by 9 bases, with 11 bases between them. The CDR3 extends over 11 amino acids. CDR3 in amino acids: CASSRGTGQYF. CDR3 coding DNA: TGTGCCAGCAGTCGAGGAACAGGGCAGTACTTC.

This clonotype was detected many times. The rearrangement links TRBV6-1 to TRBJ2-5; possible D gene TRBD2, 6 bases. V was clipped by 4 bases and J by 2 bases, with 11 bases between them. The CDR3 is 14 amino acids. Germline V gene lookup returns CDR1 MNHNS and CDR2 SASEGT. CDR3 region: CASSGNSGQETQYF. The CDR3 DNA sequence: TGTGCCAGCAGTGGTAATAGCGGTCAAGAGACCCAGTACTTC.

Turning to this clonotype: A much larger clone lies a single base off, so this may be a read error. The V gene is TRBV5-4, the J gene TRBJ1-5; D unresolved. From germline, CDR1 is SGHNT and CDR2 YYREEE (reference sequence). This CDR3 has 17 residues. V was shortened by 2 bases and J by 4 bases, with 19 bases between the two germline ends. CDR3 nucleotide sequence: TGTGCCAGCAGCTTCCTGGCAGTACGGGAGAAGAATCAGCCCCAGCATTTT. This sequence encodes CASSFLAVREKNQPQHF.

This sequence joins TRBV6-2 or TRBV6-3 and TRBJ1-1; a possible D gene is TRBD1 (5 bases). Germline V lookup: CDR1 MNHEY, CDR2 SVGEGT. Trimming stripped 2 bases from V and 1 base from J, with 11 bases between. The CDR3 totals 15 residues. CDR3 nucleotides: TGTGCCAGCAGTTACCCGGGGGTGGAGAACACTGAAGCTTTCTTT. It translates to CASSYPGVENTEAFF.

The rearrangement links TRBV7-9 to TRBJ2-7; D is undetermined. This CDR3 has 14 residues. The V and J ends lost 4 bases and 2 bases respectively, with 12 bases between them. Germline lookup yields CDR1 SEHNR and CDR2 FQNEAQ (reference sequence). In DNA form, the CDR3 reads TGTGCCAGCAGCTCTCCAAACCAACCCTACGAGCAGTACTTC. Protein: CASSSPNQPYEQYF.

This clonotype was detected ten times or more. V gene TRBV7-3 combines with J gene TRBJ1-1; D ambiguous. V was pared by 1 base and J by 6 bases, with 9 bases between. From germline, CDR1 is SGHTA and CDR2 FQGTGA. The CDR3 is made up of 13 amino acids. This CDR3 reads CASSLIPNAEAFF. The CDR3 DNA reads as TGTGCCAGCAGCTTAATACCCAACGCTGAAGCTTTCTTT.

This clonotype was picked up many times. The gene calls are TRBV6-5 and TRBJ1-2, with D tentatively TRBD1 (5 bases). V was cut by 2 bases and J by 3 bases, with 16 bases left in between. The CDR3 has 16 amino acids. Germline V gene sequence: CDR1 MNHEY, CDR2 SVGAGI. The DNA for the CDR3 is TGTGCCAGCAGTTACAGTTCAGGGAGGGGAGACTATGGCTACACCTTC. Its translation is CASSYSSGRGDYGYTF.

The rearrangement links TRBV6-1 to TRBJ2-6; TRBD1 matches at 8 bases. Trimming removed 3 bases from V and 4 bases from J; junction bases left unmatched: 8. The germline V gene encodes CDR1 MNHNS and CDR2 SASEGT. There are 17 residues in the CDR3. CDR3 nucleotide sequence: TGTGCCAGCAGTGAGCCGCAGGGGGCATGCGGGGCCAACGTCCTGACTTTC. It codes for CASSEPQGACGANVLTF.

Ten or more counts support this clonotype. The CDR3 spells CASSLTRTGQSDGYTF. The CDR3 nucleotides are TGTGCCAGCAGTTTAACCCGGACAGGGCAGTCGGATGGCTACACCTTC. The chain joins TRBV27 to TRBJ1-2; 8 bases are a match to TRBD1. Germline V CDR1 and CDR2: MNHEY, SMNVEV (reference sequence). The CDR3 is made up of 16 amino acids. After removal of 2 bases from V and 6 bases from J, the junction contained 11 bases not matched to a gene.